This T cell receptor beta chain stems from a study of blood T cell repertoires in COVID-19. In the authors' methods: Amplified reference gene primers provided the basis for estimating nucleated cell counts. The table came from immunoSEQ multiplex PCR; TCRdb's copy has only in-frame clones and leaves some out. The V and J calls and clone size were taken over from that table, and D and trimming were inferred from the DNA. This sample carries 200,000 to 300,000 clones, about 82% of them seen once, and the ten largest clones take over 5.5%. Germline values: CDR1 LGHDT, CDR2 YNNKEL (reference sequence). The V gene lost 1 base and the J gene lost 1 base, with 10 bases spanning the gap. The CDR3 runs to 15 residues.

Specimen: peripheral blood. The source is an older woman with active or convalescent COVID-19. The gene calls are TRBV3-1 (or the pseudogene TRBV3-2) and TRBJ2-5; D is possibly TRBD2 (5 bases). In DNA, the CDR3 is TGTGCCAGCAGCCAAGGAAGCGGCCGCCAAGAGACCCAGTACTTC. Protein: CASSQGSGRQETQYF.